The T cell receptor (beta chain) described here comes from a study of T cells after yellow fever vaccination. Study information: Sorting of the EM, EMRA, CM and Tscm memory subsets was carried out using CD3, CD45RA, CCR7 and CD95. Preparation used SMART-Seq v4 Ultra Low Input for the low-cell-number fractions.

TCR cDNA, made by 5'RACE template switching, carried an added universal primer site and UMIs. TCRdb ran MiXCR on the 5' RACE reads and lists one entry per CDR3 protein. The profile shows around 30,000 distinct CDR3 sequences, 6.3% of them singletons. This clonotype was observed many times. Germline values: CDR1 MNHEY, CDR2 SMNVEV (reference sequence). Germline trimming cut 5 bases from V and 7 bases from J; bases unmatched to any gene: 11. The CDR3 sequence is 15 residues long. General study results and limits: Shared CD4/CD8 clonotypes were a small share, likely from convergent recombination.

The rearrangement links TRBV27 to TRBJ1-2; 9 positions match TRBD1. The material was PBMCs, either bulk or a sorted T-cell subset (CD4+, CD8+, memory, or dextramer-sorted; not recorded which), obtained on the day of the yellow fever booster vaccination. This TCR was sampled from a man younger than 40 who received the YFV17D yellow fever vaccine. CDR3 in DNA: TGTGCCAGCAGTGCGTGGGACAGGGATATGGCTGGCTACACCTTC. Its translation is CASSAWDRDMAGYTF.